This is a list of T cell receptor beta chains from one sample in a study of cytomegalovirus exposure and HLA in healthy donors. The data were produced by immunoSEQ multiplex PCR, yet TCRdb's version contains in-frame clones alone and is incomplete. The sample has more than 150,000 clones, approximately 84% seen once. What was sequenced was PBMCs. The receptors shown here come from a woman aged 50 to 60 in good health and CMV-seropositive. CDR3s include the opening cysteine and the closing phenylalanine or tryptophan. Fields, in order: clone size, J gene, V gene, D gene, CDR3 protein, CDR3 DNA. A D gene is named only where the DNA matches it firmly. Clone size is given for some rows only: seen once, a few or many times, or a class if the clone is expanded.

- | TRBJ1-5 | TRBV7-2 | - | CASSPRSNQPQHF | TGTGCCAGCAGCCCTCGGTCCAATCAGCCCCAGCATTTT
- | TRBJ1-5 | TRBV11-2 | - | CASSLYRGGNQPQHF | TGTGCCAGCAGCTTATATAGGGGCGGCAATCAGCCCCAGCATTTT
- | TRBJ2-7 | TRBV5-4 | - | CASSLKGSYEQYF | TGTGCCAGCAGCTTGAAGGGGTCCTACGAGCAGTACTTC
- | TRBJ2-5 | TRBV5-1 | - | CASKGGMGETQYF | TGCGCCAGCAAGGGGGGGATGGGAGAGACCCAGTACTTC
- | TRBJ2-1 | TRBV6-6 | - | CASSYSGGAAREQFF | TGTGCCAGCAGTTACTCTGGGGGGGCCGCCCGTGAGCAGTTCTTC
- | TRBJ2-7 | TRBV7-9 | - | CASSLMGRRGDEQYF | TGTGCCAGCAGCTTAATGGGCCGCAGGGGCGACGAGCAGTACTTC
- | TRBJ1-5 | TRBV6-1 | TRBD1 | CASSGTDGNQPQHF | TGTGCCAGCAGCGGGACAGACGGCAATCAGCCCCAGCATTTT
once | TRBJ2-5 | TRBV9 | TRBD2 | CASSPQVGGLKTQYF | TGTGCCAGCAGCCCCCAGGTGGGGGGGTTGAAGACCCAGTACTTC
- | TRBJ2-1 | TRBV7-2 | TRBD1 | CASSLDGQGAYNEQFF | TGTGCCAGCAGCTTAGACGGACAGGGGGCGTACAATGAGCAGTTCTTC
- | TRBJ2-7 | TRBV7-3 | TRBD1 | CASGRTGGGYEQYF | TGTGCCAGCGGCCGGACAGGGGGCGGCTACGAGCAGTACTTC
- | TRBJ2-3 | TRBV5-1 | TRBD2 | CASSLTSGGTTDTQYF | TGCGCCAGCAGCTTGACTAGCGGGGGAACCACAGATACGCAGTATTTT
- | TRBJ2-1 | TRBV6-5 | - | CASSYVDRSNEQFF | TGTGCCAGCAGTTACGTAGACAGGAGCAATGAGCAGTTCTTC
few | TRBJ2-1 | TRBV6-1 | - | CASSTQRANEQFF | TGTGCCAGCAGTACTCAGAGGGCCAATGAGCAGTTCTTC
- | TRBJ1-2 | TRBV11-2 | - | CASSRTGRQNYGYTF | TGTGCCAGCAGCCGGACCGGGAGGCAGAACTATGGCTACACCTTC
- | TRBJ2-1 | TRBV7-2 | TRBD2 | CASSPGRGYYNEQFF | TGTGCCAGCAGCCCCGGGCGGGGGTACTACAATGAGCAGTTCTTC
- | TRBJ2-7 | TRBV27 | TRBD2 | CASSSYSGGASYEQYF | TGTGCCAGCAGTTCTTATAGCGGGGGGGCCTCCTACGAGCAGTACTTC
- | TRBJ1-2 | TRBV6-5 | TRBD1 | CASSYPEGASGYTF | TGTGCCAGCAGTTACCCAGAGGGGGCTTCTGGCTACACCTTC
- | TRBJ2-5 | TRBV30 | - | CAWTLEWGGVETQYF | TGTGCCTGGACACTGGAATGGGGGGGCGTAGAGACCCAGTACTTC
- | TRBJ1-1 | TRBV5-4 | - | CASSLRWDTEAFF | TGCGCCAGCAGCCTCAGGTGGGACACTGAAGCTTTCTTT
- | TRBJ1-4 | TRBV19 | TRBD1 | CASSIGTGGGNEKLFF | TGTGCCAGTAGTATAGGGACAGGGGGCGGAAATGAAAAACTGTTTTTT
- | TRBJ2-1 | TRBV11-2 | TRBD2 | CASSFGSGGLTSSYNEQFF | TGTGCCAGCAGCTTCGGGAGCGGGGGGTTAACGAGCTCCTACAATGAGCAGTTCTTC
- | TRBJ2-7 | TRBV5-8 | - | CASSGRQVYEQYF | TGTGCCAGCAGCGGACGACAGGTCTACGAGCAGTACTTC
once | TRBJ1-1 | TRBV27 | TRBD1 | CASSLSAGGVTEAFF | TGTGCCAGCAGTTTATCGGCAGGGGGAGTGACTGAAGCTTTCTTT
- | TRBJ2-7 | TRBV18 | TRBD1 | CASSPDRNTREQYF | TGTGCCAGCTCACCGGACAGGAACACCCGCGAGCAGTACTTC
- | TRBJ2-2 | TRBV4-1 | TRBD2 | CASSQVAGGRGGELFF | TGCGCCAGCAGCCAAGTAGCGGGGGGGCGTGGCGGGGAGCTGTTTTTT
- | TRBJ1-2 | TRBV14 | TRBD1 | CASSQATGGAYGYTF | TGTGCCAGCAGCCAAGCGACAGGGGGCGCCTATGGCTACACCTTC
once | TRBJ2-7 | TRBV7-3 | - | CASSPPRESSNEQYF | TGTGCCAGCAGCCCTCCGCGGGAATCATCCAACGAGCAGTACTTC
- | TRBJ2-3 | TRBV7-9 | - | CASSFGQGITDTQYF | TGTGCCAGCAGCTTTGGGCAGGGGATCACAGATACGCAGTATTTT
- | TRBJ2-2 | TRBV7-2 | TRBD1 | CASSTRDSSNTGELFF | TGTGCCAGCAGCACCCGGGACAGCTCGAACACCGGGGAGCTGTTTTTT
once | TRBJ1-1 | TRBV19 | - | CASQPQGTEAFF | TGTGCCAGTCAACCACAGGGCACTGAAGCTTTCTTT
few | TRBJ2-7 | TRBV7-9 | - | CASELLTMDEQYF | TGTGCCAGCGAACTACTAACGATGGACGAGCAGTACTTC
- | TRBJ1-5 | TRBV7-6 | - | CASSLGSENQPQHF | TGTGCCAGCAGCTTAGGGTCAGAAAATCAGCCCCAGCATTTT
- | TRBJ2-7 | TRBV19 | - | CASSNRGSYEQYF | TGTGCCAGTAGTAATAGGGGATCCTACGAGCAGTACTTC
- | TRBJ2-2 | TRBV7-9 | - | CASSPRQNYTGELFF | TGTGCCAGCAGCCCCCGACAGAACTACACCGGGGAGCTGTTTTTT
few | TRBJ2-2 | TRBV4-2 | TRBD2 | CASSQERGEMAGELFF | TGTGCCAGCAGCCAAGAGCGGGGGGAGATGGCCGGGGAGCTGTTTTTT
- | TRBJ1-1 | TRBV19 | - | CASSGHLNTEAFF | TGTGCCAGTAGTGGGCACTTGAACACTGAAGCTTTCTTT
- | TRBJ2-4 | TRBV20-1 | - | CSALQTDIQYF | TGCAGTGCCCTACAGACGGACATTCAGTACTTC